This T cell receptor (beta chain) was found in a study of blood T cell repertoires in COVID-19. Profiling relied on immunoSEQ multiplex PCR, and the TCRdb table lists in-frame clones only, not all of them. This sample has 100,000 to 150,000 clones, with about four fifths found just once. Germline values: CDR1 SGHDT, CDR2 YYEEEE. This CDR3 region has 15 residues. Trimming cost V 4 bases and J 4 bases, with 17 bases left between them. Source material: peripheral blood. The chain employs TRBV5-6 and TRBJ1-2, with unresolved D. The sequence derives from a man aged 55 to 70 with acute or convalescent COVID-19. CDR3 nucleotide sequence: TGTGCCAGCAGCCCCGGGAATGCGGCTAGCTATGGCTACACCTTC. Translation gives CASSPGNAASYGYTF. Drawing the rest from reference TRBV5-6 and TRBJ1-2, the complete variable domain is DAGVTQSPTHLIKTRGQQVTLRCSPKSGHDTVSWYQQALGQGPQFIFQYYEEEERQRGNFPDRFSGHQFPNYSSELNVNALLLGDSALYLCASSPGNAASYGYTFGSGTRLTVV.